This entry lists 24 T cell receptor beta chains sequenced from one sample in a study of vaccination and CD4 T cells after COVID-19. One entry per CDR3 protein, called by TCRdb with MiXCR from the PCR reads. The table shows about 15,000 distinct CDR3 sequences, with roughly 65% occurring only once. The sample was CD4+ T cells from blood, taken after SARS-CoV-2 vaccination. These receptors were taken from a human donor who had recovered from COVID-19.

The rearrangement joins TRBV7-2 to TRBJ2-7; 9 nucleotides align to TRBD2. The CDR3 is made up of 15 amino acids. The germline V gene encodes CDR1 SGHTA and CDR2 FQGNSA. V lost 6 bases, J lost 4 bases, and 10 bases stayed unmatched. The CDR3 spells CASRPRLAGRYEQYF. The CDR3 bases are TGTGCCAGCAGACCCCGGCTAGCGGGGAGGTACGAGCAGTACTTC.

This clonotype occurred a few times. The rearrangement links TRBV6-5 to TRBJ1-6; unclear D gene. Germline V lookup: CDR1 MNHEY, CDR2 SVGAGI. V was pared by 0 bases and J by 2 bases, with 11 bases between. The CDR3 runs to 17 residues. The CDR3 DNA is TGTGCCAGCAGTTACTCGGGGTCTGAGGCCTATAATTCACCCCTCCACTTT. Translating gives CASSYSGSEAYNSPLHF.

The chain combines TRBV2 with TRBJ2-3; D assignment may be TRBD1 or TRBD2 (6 bases each). Deletions cut 3 bases from V and 0 bases from J, with 16 bases between. Per the germline V gene, CDR1 is SNHLY and CDR2 is FYNNEI. This CDR3 has 17 amino acids. The CDR3 sequence: CASSEGFAGHSTDTQYF. The DNA of the CDR3 is TGTGCCAGCAGTGAGGGTTTTGCGGGACATAGCACAGATACGCAGTATTTT.

The chain recombines TRBV20-1 with TRBJ2-1; 10 bases are a match to TRBD2. The CDR3 loop spans 16 amino acids. The V segment lost 6 bases and the J segment 9 bases; nucleotides outside the gene matches: 17. Germline CDR1 reads DFQATT; CDR2 reads SNEGSKA (reference sequence). In DNA, the CDR3 is TGCAGTGCCCCAGTATCAGGGACTAGCGTGGGGGGTGAGCAGTTCTTC. Protein product: CSAPVSGTSVGGEQFF.

V and J are TRBV20-1 and TRBJ2-2; 9 nucleotides line up with TRBD1. The germline V gene has CDR1 DFQATT and CDR2 SNEGSKA (reference sequence). This CDR3 region has 16 residues. The V segment lost 6 bases and the J segment 5 bases; nucleotides outside the gene matches: 13. The CDR3 reads CSASFPGQGITGELFF. The CDR3 DNA is TGCAGTGCGAGCTTCCCGGGACAGGGCATAACCGGGGAGCTGTTTTTT.

This rearrangement joins TRBV11-2 to TRBJ1-1; possibly TRBD1 for D (5 bases). The V and J ends lost 5 bases and 2 bases respectively, with 18 bases between them. In germline, CDR1 is SGHAT, CDR2 FQNNGV. This CDR3 is 16 amino acids long. The chain's CDR3 is CASSHSPGTGNTEAFF. CDR3 sequence (DNA): TGTGCCAGCAGCCATTCCCCCGGGACGGGTAACACTGAAGCTTTCTTT.

The chain carries TRBV7-8 and TRBJ2-3, with D tentatively TRBD1 or TRBD2 (5 bases each). Germline V gene data show CDR1 as SGHVS and CDR2 as FQNEAQ. The ends were cut back, 7 bases at V and 3 bases at J, with 17 bases in the middle. The CDR3 loop spans 15 amino acids. CDR3 sequence reads: CASTAIPEGTDTQYF. The CDR3 DNA reads TGTGCCAGCACCGCAATCCCCGAGGGGACAGATACGCAGTATTTT.

This clonotype appeared a few times. The chain uses TRBV6-5 and TRBJ1-6, with TRBD1 matching over 7 bases. The V and J ends lost 2 bases and 10 bases, in that order; junction bases with no gene match: 8. The CDR3 is 15 amino acids. Germline V gene lookup returns CDR1 MNHEY and CDR2 SVGAGI. CDR3 protein: CASSYGYRGISPLHF. The CDR3 DNA reads as TGTGCCAGCAGTTACGGTTACAGGGGCATCTCACCCCTCCACTTT.

This clonotype was counted once. The chain uses TRBV6-5 and TRBJ1-5, with D possibly TRBD1 on 6 matching bases. Germline CDR1 and CDR2: MNHEY and SVGAGI. The CDR3 contains 19 residues. V was trimmed by 0 bases and J by 1 base, leaving 19 bases between them. CDR3 nucleotides: TGTGCCAGCAGTTACTCGATACCACTTCCGGGACAAAGCAATCAGCCCCAGCATTTT. Translating gives CASSYSIPLPGQSNQPQHF.

This sequence joins TRBV20-1 and TRBJ2-6; D is ambiguous. The CDR3 is 15 amino acids. Germline-derived CDR1 and CDR2 are DFQATT and SNEGSKA (reference sequence). The V end lost 0 bases, the J end lost 1 base, and 7 bases lay between the germline ends. CDR3 sequence reads: CSARDHGSGANVLTF. The CDR3 DNA sequence: TGCAGTGCTAGAGATCACGGATCTGGGGCCAACGTCCTGACTTTC.

This clonotype was seen a handful of times. The chain links TRBV7-2 to TRBJ1-6; 7 bases are shared with TRBD1. V dropped 3 bases and J dropped 5; count of bases not matched to a gene: 4. The CDR3 covers 15 residues. The germline V gene encodes CDR1 SGHTA and CDR2 FQGNSA. CDR3 nucleotides: TGTGCCAGCAGCTTTACAGGGGCAGATAATTCACCCCTCCACTTT. This sequence encodes CASSFTGADNSPLHF. The full variable domain, its missing parts supplied by reference TRBV7-2 and TRBJ1-6, is GAGVSQSPSNKVTEKGKDVELRCDPISGHTALYWYRQSLGQGLEFLIYFQGNSAPDKSGLPSDRFSAERTGGSVSTLTIQRTQQEDSAVYLCASSFTGADNSPLHFGNGTRLTVT.

The chain links TRBV7-9 to TRBJ1-4; D unresolved. V was pared by 1 base and J by 4 bases, with 7 bases between. Germline assignment: CDR1 SEHNR and CDR2 FQNEAQ (reference sequence). The CDR3 has 14 amino acids. Here the CDR3 reads CASSLDANNEKLFF. In DNA, the CDR3 is TGTGCCAGCAGCTTAGACGCGAATAATGAAAAACTGTTTTTT.

This rearrangement joins TRBV6-2 or TRBV6-3 to TRBJ1-4; D remains unclear. Germline CDR1 is MNHEY and CDR2 is SVGEGT. The CDR3 has 16 residues. Trimming stripped 3 bases from V and 6 bases from J, with 17 bases between. The CDR3 DNA is TGTGCCAGCAGTTATGGTTTTGGGCATGCGGATGAAAAACTGTTTTTT. Translated, it gives CASSYGFGHADEKLFF.

CDR3 in amino acids: CASSKNIGDRGVDEQFF. CDR3 in DNA: TGTGCCAGCAGTAAAAATATCGGAGACAGGGGTGTCGATGAGCAGTTCTTC. This chain joins TRBV6-1 and TRBJ2-1; 8 nucleotides agree with TRBD1. There are 17 residues in the CDR3. CDR1 and CDR2 from the germline V gene are MNHNS and SASEGT. V lost 5 bases to trimming and J lost 8 bases; unmatched junction nucleotides: 17.

This chain links TRBV7-2 with TRBJ2-7, with D unresolved. V dropped 0 bases and J dropped 0 bases, with 9 bases sitting between them. CDR3 length: 15 amino acids. Per germline, CDR1 SGHTA and CDR2 FQGNSA. CDR3 DNA: TGTGCCAGCAGCTTAGCGTTTGGCGTCTCCTACGAGCAGTACTTC. Amino acids: CASSLAFGVSYEQYF.

The rearrangement links TRBV18 to TRBJ2-7, with a weak D call TRBD1 (6 bases). Germline V gives CDR1 KGHSH, CDR2 LQKENI. V was clipped by 4 bases and J by 4 bases, with 11 bases between them. The CDR3 covers 13 residues. In DNA, the CDR3 is TGTGCCAGCTCACGACCTGGACAGTACGAGCAGTACTTC. Amino acids: CASSRPGQYEQYF.

V is TRBV14 and J is TRBJ2-7; D unresolved. Germline CDR1 SGHDN, CDR2 FVKESK. The CDR3 sequence is 12 residues long. V lost 1 base and J 5 bases, leaving 6 bases between the germline ends. CDR3 amino acids: CASSQVVNEQYF. The CDR3 nucleotides read TGTGCCAGCAGCCAAGTCGTTAACGAGCAGTACTTC.

The chain links TRBV6-1 to TRBJ1-3, with TRBD1 identical over 9 bases. After removal of 5 bases from V and 3 bases from J, the junction contained 5 bases not matched to a gene. CDR3 length: 15 amino acids. Looked up from germline, CDR1 is MNHNS and CDR2 is SASEGT. The CDR3 coding sequence is TGTGCCAGCAGTCAACAGGGGGCACATGGAAACACCATATATTTT. As protein: CASSQQGAHGNTIYF.

The chain joins TRBV25-1 to TRBJ1-1; perhaps TRBD1 as D (5 bases). The CDR3 loop spans 16 amino acids. V lost 1 base, J lost 3 bases, and 15 bases lay in between. The germline V gene has CDR1 MGHDK and CDR2 SYGVNS. CDR3 residues: CASSESGRAFYTEAFF. The DNA of the CDR3 is TGTGCCAGCAGTGAATCGGGCAGGGCATTTTACACTGAAGCTTTCTTT. The complete variable domain, with remaining parts taken from reference TRBV25-1 and TRBJ1-1, reads EADIYQTPRYLVIGTGKKITLECSQTMGHDKMYWYQQDPGMELHLIHYSYGVNSTEKGDLSSESTVSRIRTEHFPLTLESARPSHTSQYLCASSESGRAFYTEAFFGQGTRLTVV.

This chain connects TRBV20-1 to TRBJ1-5; 7 nucleotides align to TRBD1. The CDR3 is 15 residues long. The V gene's germline CDR1 is DFQATT and CDR2 SNEGSKA (reference sequence). V trimming: 7 bases; J trimming: 3 bases; junction bases outside the gene matches: 12. The CDR3 DNA reads TGCAGTGTTAAAGAGCCGACAGGGCTCAATCAGCCCCAGCATTTT. This gives the protein CSVKEPTGLNQPQHF.

This sequence joins TRBV12-1 and TRBJ2-4; TRBD2, the D gene given by the table, was not confirmed from the DNA. TRBV12-1 is assigned pseudogene status. This CDR3 has 18 residues. DNA for the CDR3: TGTGCCAGCAGCTTCCCCGATCTAGCTGGAGGGGCCAAAAACATTCAGTACTTC. It yields the protein CASSFPDLAGGAKNIQYF.

This clonotype has only a few counts. The chain recombines TRBV6-1 with TRBJ2-7; no reliable D call. Germline-derived CDR1 and CDR2 are MNHNS and SASEGT. Between the trimmed V and J ends, which lost 2 bases and 1 base, there was a span of 9 bases. There are 14 residues in the CDR3. The CDR3 DNA is TGTGCCAGCAGTGAATCGAGGATGTCCTACGAGCAGTACTTC. Protein: CASSESRMSYEQYF.

Only a few counts were recorded for this clonotype. The J gene is TRBJ1-3, the V gene TRBV7-2; D unresolved. CDR3 length equals 13 residues. Germline CDR1 and CDR2: SGHTA and FQGNSA. V dropped 3 bases and J dropped 6 bases, with 9 bases sitting between them. CDR3 bases: TGTGCCAGCAGCTTTAGGAGGGAAAACACCATATATTTT. Translating gives CASSFRRENTIYF. Looking up the rest from reference TRBV7-2 and TRBJ1-3 gives the full variable domain: GAGVSQSPSNKVTEKGKDVELRCDPISGHTALYWYRQSLGQGLEFLIYFQGNSAPDKSGLPSDRFSAERTGGSVSTLTIQRTQQEDSAVYLCASSFRRENTIYFGEGSWLTVV.

The chain has TRBV28 and TRBJ1-2; the D is unclear. V shed 6 bases and J shed 3 bases, with 11 bases lying between them. CDR3 length: 13 residues. Germline CDR1 MDHEN, CDR2 SYDVKM. As DNA, the CDR3 is TGTGCCAGCAGGGAGGGCCCGTACTATGGCTACACCTTC. It encodes CASREGPYYGYTF.